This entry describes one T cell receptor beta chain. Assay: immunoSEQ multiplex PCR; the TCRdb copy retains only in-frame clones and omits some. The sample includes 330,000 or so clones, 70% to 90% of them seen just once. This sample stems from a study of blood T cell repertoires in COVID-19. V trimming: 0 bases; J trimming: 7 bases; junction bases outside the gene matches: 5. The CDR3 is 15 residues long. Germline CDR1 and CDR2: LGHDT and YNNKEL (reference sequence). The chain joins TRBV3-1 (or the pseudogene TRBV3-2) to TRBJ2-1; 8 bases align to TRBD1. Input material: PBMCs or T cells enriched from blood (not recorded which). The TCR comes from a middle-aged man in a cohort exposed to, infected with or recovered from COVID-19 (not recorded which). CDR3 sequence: CASSQDVGQGNEQFF. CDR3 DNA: TGTGCCAGCAGCCAAGATGTTGGACAGGGAAATGAGCAGTTCTTC.